This T cell receptor beta chain comes out of a study of OX40 agonist ivuxolimab in advanced cancers. As for the study in general: Hepatocellular carcinoma, melanoma, renal cell or head and neck cancer occurred in dose-escalation patients. Cohort: 80% to 90% men, mean age about 60, aged roughly 23 to 79. Study-level findings and limits: A proportion of nonresponders additionally exhibited low normalized T-cell clonal expansion.

The V segment lost 6 bases and the J segment 4 bases; nucleotides outside the gene matches: 10. Germline loops: CDR1 MNHEY, CDR2 SMNVEV (reference sequence). The CDR3 is made up of 15 amino acids. The sampling schedule covered blood at baseline, cycle 4 day 1, and cycle 7 day 1. Remarks on this clone: The antigen is not known.

The table came from immunoSEQ multiplex PCR; TCRdb's copy has only in-frame clones and leaves some out. The sample includes approximately 66,000 clones, roughly 85% seen only once; the top ten take under 0.75%. This sequence originates from an adult with an advanced solid tumor such as melanoma, head and neck, liver or kidney cancer. Sample: CD4+ or CD8+ T cells sorted from blood, taken in a trial of the OX40 agonist ivuxolimab. The chain couples TRBV27 to TRBJ2-7; 9 bases agree with TRBD1. CDR3 nucleotide sequence: TGTGCCAGCAGGGAACCGGGGACAGGGATTTACGAGCAGTACTTC. Translating gives CASREPGTGIYEQYF.